What follows are 29 T cell receptor beta chains derived from one specimen sequenced in a study of cytomegalovirus exposure and HLA in healthy donors. PCR primers comprised 60 Vbeta and 13 Jbeta primers. Assay: immunoSEQ multiplex PCR; the TCRdb copy retains only in-frame clones and omits some. The table records about 160,000 clones, approximately 81% of them present only once. The sample taken for sequencing was PBMCs. The receptors come from a man aged 25-40 years in good health and CMV-seronegative.

The J gene is TRBJ1-5, the V gene TRBV28; perhaps TRBD1 as D (6 bases). The V gene's germline CDR1 is MDHEN and CDR2 SYDVKM. V lost 7 bases and J lost 6, with 13 bases in between. There are 13 residues in the CDR3. CDR3: CASKGVGTQPQHF. The CDR3 nucleotides are TGTGCCAGCAAGGGGGTGGGCACTCAGCCCCAGCATTTT.

This clone has only a few counts. The chain links TRBV6-5 to TRBJ2-1; 13 nucleotides agree with TRBD2. Germline V gene sequence: CDR1 MNHEY, CDR2 SVGAGI. V lost 8 bases, J lost 7 bases, and 5 bases stayed unmatched. This CDR3 region has 14 residues. DNA for the CDR3: TGTGCCAGCCAGACTAGCGGGGGGATTAATGAGCAGTTCTTC. Translating gives CASQTSGGINEQFF.

The chain uses TRBV7-2 and TRBJ1-2, with 11 bases aligning to TRBD1. After removal of 4 bases from V and 7 bases from J, the junction contained 11 bases not matched to a gene. The CDR3 has 16 amino acids. Germline V gene sequence: CDR1 SGHTA, CDR2 FQGNSA. The CDR3 nucleotides are TGTGCCAGCAGCTCACGTCGGACAGGGGGCGGGGTTGGCTACACCTTC. Amino acid sequence: CASSSRRTGGGVGYTF.

The genes are TRBV27 and TRBJ1-1, with a weak D call TRBD1 (6 bases). The ends were cut back, 5 bases at V and 4 bases at J, with 14 bases in the middle. The V gene's germline CDR1 is MNHEY and CDR2 SMNVEV (reference sequence). This CDR3 spans 14 amino acids. The CDR3 sequence: CASSLAGVVTEAFF. The CDR3 region has the DNA TGTGCCAGCAGTCTGGCAGGGGTGGTCACTGAAGCTTTCTTT.

The chain couples TRBV28 to TRBJ1-6, with D perhaps matching TRBD1 (5 bases). CDR1 and CDR2 (germline): MDHEN, SYDVKM. Trimming removed 2 bases at V and 9 bases at J, with 11 bases between. The CDR3 is 14 residues long. The CDR3 protein is CASSLPGGGSPLHF. The CDR3 nucleotides are TGTGCCAGCAGTTTACCCGGGGGGGGTTCACCCCTCCACTTT. Together with reference TRBV28 and TRBJ1-6, the CDR3 gives the full variable domain: DVKVTQSSRYLVKRTGEKVFLECVQDMDHENMFWYRQDPGLGLRLIYFSYDVKMKEKGDIPEGYSVSREKKERFSLILESASTNQTSMYLCASSLPGGGSPLHFGNGTRLTVT.

This clone was counted once. One end of the junction is discordant with germline, which a read error may explain. The chain is built from TRBV7-9 and TRBJ2-1; D gene unclear. This CDR3 has 12 residues. Germline V gene sequence: CDR1 SEHNR, CDR2 FQNEAQ (reference sequence). In DNA form, the CDR3 reads TGTTCCAGCAGCTTAGGAGAGCGAATGCAGTTCTTC. It encodes CSSSLGERMQFF.

About this clone: Other DNA sequences within the sample encode an identical CDR3. The chain employs TRBV7-6 and TRBJ2-2; D is perhaps TRBD1 (5 bases). Germline V gene data show CDR1 as SGHVS and CDR2 as FNYEAQ. V lost 2 bases and J 6 bases, leaving 13 bases between the germline ends. The CDR3 is made up of 15 amino acids. The CDR3 protein is CASSLTQGGSGELFF. The CDR3 coding sequence is TGTGCCAGCAGCTTAACCCAGGGTGGATCCGGGGAGCTGTTTTTT.

V gene TRBV7-9 combines with J gene TRBJ1-5, with 11 bases aligning to TRBD1. CDR1 and CDR2 (germline): SEHNR, FQNEAQ (reference sequence). Losses at the gene ends were 1 base for V and 6 bases for J; bases not matched to a gene: 14. The CDR3 loop spans 19 amino acids. DNA for the CDR3: TGTGCCAGCAGCTTAGAAGTCGGACAGGGGGCCGCACGGGGTCAGCCCCAGCATTTT. It is translated as CASSLEVGQGAARGQPQHF.

The V call is TRBV5-4, the J call TRBJ2-5; TRBD2 is a possible D gene (6 bases). The germline gives CDR1 SGHNT, CDR2 YYREEE (reference sequence). CDR3 length equals 12 residues. Trimming cost V 4 bases and J 5 bases, with 9 bases left between them. The CDR3 spells CASSGGWETQYF. The DNA of the CDR3 is TGTGCCAGCAGCGGGGGGTGGGAGACCCAGTACTTC. The full variable domain, rest sourced from reference TRBV5-4 and TRBJ2-5, is ETGVTQSPTHLIKTRGQQVTLRCSSQSGHNTVSWYQQALGQGPQFIFQYYREEENGRGNFPPRFSGLQFPNYSSELNVNALELDDSALYLCASSGGWETQYFGPGTRLLVL.

This clone appeared a few times. The V gene is TRBV4-2, the J gene TRBJ1-2; 8 bases match TRBD1. Germline V CDR1 and CDR2: LGHNA, YNFKEQ. J was trimmed by 0 bases and V by 6 bases; bases with no gene match: 3. The CDR3 totals 14 residues. CDR3 sequence: CASRTGDTNYGYTF. CDR3 nucleotide sequence: TGTGCCAGCAGGACAGGGGATACTAACTATGGCTACACCTTC.

The chain combines TRBV9 with TRBJ2-1, with 8 bases lining up with TRBD2. This CDR3 spans 15 amino acids. Unmatched junction bases numbered 1, after V lost 0 bases and J lost 2 bases. The germline V gene encodes CDR1 SGDLS and CDR2 YYNGEE. The chain's CDR3 is CASSVEGLAYNEQFF. The DNA of the CDR3 is TGTGCCAGCAGCGTAGAGGGACTAGCCTACAATGAGCAGTTCTTC. The full variable domain, in which reference TRBV9 and TRBJ2-1 provide the parts outside the CDR3, is DSGVTQTPKHLITATGQRVTLRCSPRSGDLSVYWYQQSLDQGLQFLIQYYNGEERAKGNILERFSAQQFPDLHSELNLSSLELGDSALYFCASSVEGLAYNEQFFGPGTRLTVL.

This clone appeared once. Within the sample, other DNA sequences also encode this same CDR3. The chain employs TRBV28 and TRBJ1-2; 7 bases agree with TRBD1. This CDR3 spans 13 amino acids. V dropped 5 bases and J dropped 2; count of bases not matched to a gene: 2. The V gene's germline CDR1 is MDHEN and CDR2 SYDVKM. CDR3 sequence reads: CASSPTGNYGYTF. For the CDR3, the DNA is TGTGCCAGCAGTCCGACAGGGAACTATGGCTACACCTTC.

With respect to this clone: The junction shows a germline mismatch at one end, possibly a read error. The V call is TRBV10-3, the J call TRBJ2-5, with TRBD2 matching over 10 bases. There are 15 residues in the CDR3. Germline-derived CDR1 and CDR2 are ENHRY and SYGVKD. The chain's CDR3 is CAISENGLAGEAQYF. The CDR3 DNA reads as TGTGCCATCAGTGAGAACGGTCTAGCGGGAGAGGCCCAGTACTTC.

V usage is TRBV5-4 and J usage is TRBJ1-4; possibly TRBD1 for D (6 bases). The V gene's germline CDR1 is SGHNT and CDR2 YYREEE (reference sequence). V lost 4 bases and J 3 bases, leaving 10 bases between the germline ends. The CDR3 totals 14 residues. In DNA, the CDR3 is TGTGCCAGCAGCACAGGGCAAGCTAATGAAAAACTGTTTTTT. It encodes CASSTGQANEKLFF.

The rearrangement joins TRBV19 to TRBJ2-7, with 8 nucleotides matching TRBD2. Per germline, CDR1 LNHDA and CDR2 SQIVND (reference sequence). After removal of 7 bases from V and 6 bases from J, the junction contained 2 bases not matched to a gene. CDR3 length: 11 amino acids. The CDR3 reads CASTLAGEQYF. The CDR3 DNA reads TGTGCCAGTACCCTAGCGGGCGAGCAGTACTTC.

This sequence joins TRBV10-1 and TRBJ1-5, with a tentative D call TRBD1 (6 bases). Deletions cut 8 bases from V and 2 bases from J, with 13 bases between. CDR1 is WNHNN, CDR2 SYGVQD, per germline (reference sequence). This CDR3 has 14 amino acids. CDR3 region: CASQRGGGNQPQHF. CDR3 DNA sequence: TGCGCCAGCCAGCGAGGGGGGGGCAATCAGCCCCAGCATTTT.

This sequence joins TRBV5-4 and TRBJ2-5; 8 bases are a match to TRBD1. The CDR3 covers 15 residues. Germline-derived CDR1 and CDR2 are SGHNT and YYREEE (reference sequence). V dropped 0 bases and J dropped 0; count of bases not matched to a gene: 1. The CDR3 loop reads CASSLDRGNQETQYF. The CDR3 DNA sequence: TGTGCCAGCAGCTTGGACAGGGGGAACCAAGAGACCCAGTACTTC.

The rearrangement uses TRBV30 and TRBJ1-3; D may be TRBD1 (5 bases). With 0 bases removed from V and 3 bases from J, the gap between germline ends came to 15 bases. The CDR3 is 16 residues long. Germline values: CDR1 GTSNPN, CDR2 SVGIG (reference sequence). As DNA, the CDR3 is TGTGCCTGGAGTGTACGGACTGGGACTGGTGGAAACACCATATATTTT. Residues: CAWSVRTGTGGNTIYF.

The CDR3 nucleotides read TGTGCCAGCTCACACCGAGTGACAGCCCAAGAGACCCAGTACTTC. Its translation is CASSHRVTAQETQYF. The chain joins TRBV18 to TRBJ2-5, with a possible D match to TRBD1 (5 bases). V lost 4 bases and J 1 base, leaving 13 bases between the germline ends. This CDR3 is built from 15 residues. Germline CDR1 is KGHSH and CDR2 is LQKENI.

In DNA form, the CDR3 reads TGTGCCAGCAGCATACGGGACTGGCGGAATGAGCAGTTCTTC. This sequence encodes CASSIRDWRNEQFF. J is TRBJ2-1 and V is TRBV7-2; the D gene is possibly TRBD2 (6 bases). Trimming cost V 5 bases and J 7 bases, with 15 bases left between them. The germline V gene encodes CDR1 SGHTA and CDR2 FQGNSA. CDR3 length equals 14 residues.

The chain uses TRBV7-9 and TRBJ2-6, with 7 positions matching TRBD1. Trimming cost V 1 base and J 2 bases; bases outside gene matches: 8. From germline, CDR1 is SEHNR and CDR2 FQNEAQ (reference sequence). The CDR3 consists of 18 residues. This chain's CDR3 is CASSLGTGLQTGANVLTF. CDR3 nucleotide sequence: TGTGCCAGCAGCTTAGGGACAGGTTTACAGACTGGGGCCAACGTCCTGACTTTC. Full variable domain (missing parts from reference TRBV7-9 and TRBJ2-6): DTGVSQNPRHKITKRGQNVTFRCDPISEHNRLYWYRQTLGQGPEFLTYFQNEAQLEKSRLLSDRFSAERPKGSFSTLEIQRTEQGDSAMYLCASSLGTGLQTGANVLTFGAGSRLTVL.

The chain is built from TRBV4-3 and TRBJ2-1; 8 bases match TRBD2. The length of the CDR3 is 17 residues. V shed 0 bases, J shed 3 bases, and the junction held 7 bases outside the gene matches. Germline V gene sequence: CDR1 LGHNA, CDR2 YSLEER. The CDR3 protein is CASSQDWGTRIYNEQFF. The CDR3 DNA reads TGCGCCAGCAGCCAAGACTGGGGGACTAGGATCTACAATGAGCAGTTCTTC.

The rearrangement links TRBV7-2 to TRBJ2-1; D possibly corresponds to TRBD1 (5 bases). There are 13 residues in the CDR3. The V gene's germline CDR1 is SGHTA and CDR2 FQGNSA. V was shortened by 6 bases and J by 4 bases, with 10 bases between the two germline ends. The CDR3 loop is CASSHGQYNEQFF. CDR3 bases: TGTGCCAGCAGTCATGGACAATACAATGAGCAGTTCTTC. The full variable domain, rest sourced from reference TRBV7-2 and TRBJ2-1, is GAGVSQSPSNKVTEKGKDVELRCDPISGHTALYWYRQSLGQGLEFLIYFQGNSAPDKSGLPSDRFSAERTGGSVSTLTIQRTQQEDSAVYLCASSHGQYNEQFFGPGTRLTVL.

The J gene is TRBJ1-2, the V gene TRBV18, with TRBD1 matching 7 bases. The CDR3 extends over 15 amino acids. V shed 0 bases and J 5 bases; nucleotides not matched to a gene: 6. Germline V gene lookup returns CDR1 KGHSH and CDR2 LQKENI. The CDR3 region is CASSPPATGLYGYTF. The CDR3 DNA is TGTGCCAGCTCACCACCCGCGACAGGGTTATATGGCTACACCTTC.

The chain is built from TRBV6-5 and TRBJ1-2; TRBD1 aligns across 9 bases. Per the germline V gene, CDR1 is MNHEY and CDR2 is SVGAGI. The CDR3 length is 14 residues. J was trimmed by 6 bases and V by 0 bases; bases with no gene match: 2. The DNA for the CDR3 is TGTGCCAGCAGTTACTCTGGACAGGGGAATGGCTACACCTTC. Encoded protein: CASSYSGQGNGYTF.

This clone has a count of ten or more. The junction departs from the called germline gene at one end, perhaps through a read error. The V and J genes are TRBV7-7 and TRBJ1-4; TRBD1 matches at 10 bases. CDR1 is SSHAT, CDR2 FNYEAQ, per germline (reference sequence). The CDR3 spans 14 residues. CDR3 amino acids: CASSLGTGEGKLFF. As DNA, the CDR3 is TGTGCTAGCAGCTTAGGGACAGGGGAAGGGAAACTGTTTTTT.

The rearrangement links TRBV7-8 to TRBJ1-1; perhaps TRBD1 as D (5 bases). This CDR3 is 14 amino acids long. Germline V CDR1 and CDR2: SGHVS, FQNEAQ. V lost 5 bases to trimming and J lost 0 bases, with 10 bases between them. The CDR3 nucleotides read TGTGCCAGCAGCACTTCGACAGTGAACACTGAAGCTTTCTTT. Translation gives CASSTSTVNTEAFF.

This chain connects TRBV18 to TRBJ2-7; 9 positions agree with TRBD1. This CDR3 is 14 amino acids long. V gave up 3 bases and J gave up 2 bases; unmatched junction bases: 2. The V gene's germline CDR1 is KGHSH and CDR2 LQKENI. This CDR3 reads CASSPWDRAYEQYF. CDR3 nucleotides: TGTGCCAGCTCACCTTGGGACAGGGCCTACGAGCAGTACTTC.

The V call is TRBV5-1, the J call TRBJ2-1; D perhaps matches TRBD1 (6 bases). Germline CDR1 SGHRS, CDR2 YFSETQ. The length of the CDR3 is 13 residues. Trimming shortened V by 4 bases and J by 6 bases, and 11 bases separated the two germline ends. The CDR3 is CASSLDSSNEQFF. Written as DNA, the CDR3 is TGCGCCAGCAGCCTGGACAGTTCCAATGAGCAGTTCTTC.